This T cell receptor beta chain was profiled in a study of a mutant IDH1 vaccine in newly diagnosed glioma. This clone was detected only a few times. The antigen is undetermined. Time point here: week 23, last vaccination. A single vaccine dose contained 300 ug of mutant IDH1 20-mer peptide, and topical imiquimod was used with it. Donor tumors were new WHO grade 3 or 4 IDH1-mutant, ATRX-lost astrocytomas. The repertoire was sequenced with immunoSEQ multiplex PCR; TCRdb's copy has only in-frame clones and lacks some. The top ten hold less than 3% of the sample, which has approximately 44,000 clones, 84% seen once. The length of the CDR3 is 16 residues. The ends were cut back, 2 bases at V and 4 bases at J, with 18 bases in the middle. Per the germline V gene, CDR1 is MNHEY and CDR2 is SVGAGI.

The sequence was collected from a young woman with glioma. Some clones in this sample may be carry-over from other donors' samples. The chain joins TRBV6-5 to TRBJ2-7; D possibly uses TRBD1 or TRBD2 (5 bases each). The specimen was PBMCs, collected from a glioma patient whose treatment included an IDH1 peptide vaccine. The CDR3 loop reads CASSYERGAGTYEQYF. CDR3 nucleotides: TGTGCCAGCAGTTACGAAAGAGGGGCAGGGACGTACGAGCAGTACTTC.